The next 6 T cell receptor beta chains were all read from a single sample in a study of shared clonotypes between healthy human individuals. The table came from immunoSEQ multiplex PCR; TCRdb's copy has only in-frame clones and leaves some out. This table has about 1.9 million clones, 90% to 95% appearing once. The naive CD8 subset, CD45RO-negative cells positively selected for CCR7, excluded terminally differentiated effector memory CD45RA+ cells. The sequencing sample was made of naive CD8+ T cells from PBMCs. The receptors shown here come from a man in his late teens or twenties in good health. Some clones in this sample may be carry-over from other donors' samples.

The genes are TRBV9 and TRBJ2-7; 10 bases are shared with TRBD1. Per germline, CDR1 SGDLS and CDR2 YYNGEE. The CDR3 totals 16 residues. J gave up 0 bases and V 3 bases, and 6 bases lay outside the gene matches. The CDR3 here is CASSARDRGISYEQYF. The CDR3 region has the DNA TGTGCCAGCAGCGCGAGGGACAGGGGAATCTCCTACGAGCAGTACTTC.

In this sample, this clone turned up once. The rearrangement joins TRBV11-2 to TRBJ2-3, with D possibly matching TRBD1 (5 bases). V was clipped by 1 base and J by 0 bases, with 17 bases between them. There are 18 residues in the CDR3. The germline V gene has CDR1 SGHAT and CDR2 FQNNGV. For the CDR3, the DNA is TGTGCCAGCAGCTTAGTCTATGGGGCCAGCACTAGCACAGATACGCAGTATTTT. Encoded protein: CASSLVYGASTSTDTQYF.

The chain has TRBV19 and TRBJ2-1; 11 nucleotides match TRBD2. V was pared by 10 bases and J by 4 bases, with 6 bases of the junction left unmatched. The CDR3 length is 14 residues. From germline, CDR1 is LNHDA and CDR2 SQIVND (reference sequence). CDR3 sequence reads: CATTGTSGYNEQFF. The CDR3 DNA reads TGTGCCACCACCGGGACTAGCGGTTACAATGAGCAGTTCTTC.

The V call is TRBV27, the J call TRBJ2-7, with 9 bases matching TRBD2. The CDR3 is made up of 15 amino acids. Trimming cost V 5 bases and J 4 bases; bases outside gene matches: 9. Germline V gene data show CDR1 as MNHEY and CDR2 as SMNVEV (reference sequence). CDR3 loop: CASSLRLAAGYEQYF. The DNA for the CDR3 is TGTGCCAGCAGTCTCCGACTAGCGGCAGGATACGAGCAGTACTTC.

The rearrangement links TRBV4-1 to TRBJ2-7, with 8 positions matching TRBD1. Germline values: CDR1 MGHRA, CDR2 YSYEKL. After removal of 1 base from V and 7 bases from J, the junction contained 9 bases not matched to a gene. The CDR3 is 15 amino acids. In DNA form, the CDR3 reads TGCGCCAGCAGCCAAGGGACAGGGATGATCGGTGAGCAGTACTTC. Protein sequence: CASSQGTGMIGEQYF.

This sequence joins TRBV6-1 and TRBJ2-3; 13 nucleotides line up with TRBD2. Germline lookup yields CDR1 MNHNS and CDR2 SASEGT. The ends lost 2 bases at V and 6 bases at J; junction bases unmatched: 8. The CDR3 totals 17 residues. CDR3 sequence reads: CASSEYRLAGGRDTQYF. CDR3 bases: TGTGCCAGCAGTGAATATAGACTAGCGGGAGGAAGGGATACGCAGTATTTT.